This T cell receptor delta chain was obtained from a study of gamma-delta T cells after stem cell transplantation. TCRdb processed the RT-PCR reads again with the CATT caller. Of some 16,000 delta-chain clones detected, less than 10% appear once; the ten largest clones hold roughly 60%. This clone occurred a few times. One junction end does not reproduce the germline sequence, and a read error may be involved. This TCR derives from a human donor. It is not recorded whose cells these are; they may come from a transplant donor. Material: gamma-delta T cells.

The CDR3 spells CACDISLSGSLYTLQMFF. The CDR3 DNA is TGTGCCTGTGACATTTCCCTCTCCGGCTCCTTGTACACCCTACAGATGTTTTTC. This sequence joins TRDV2 and TRDJ3; D is ambiguous. This CDR3 contains 18 residues. CDR1 is GEAIGNYY, CDR2 EKD, per germline.